Presented here are 20 T cell receptor beta chains from one specimen sequenced in a study of cytomegalovirus exposure and HLA in healthy donors (dated by TCRdb to about 2017). The library relied on the immunoSEQ multiplex PCR assay. The multiplex PCR relied on a mix of 60 forward primers for TCR Vbeta segments and 13 reverse primers for TCR Jbeta segments. TCRdb's version of the immuneACCESS table is confined to in-frame rearrangements and falls short of the full clone set. An unresolved V gene accounts for under half of the shortfall where checked; the remainder is of unknown origin. The sample table lists roughly 130,000 clones, about 80% of them with a count of one. The ten largest clones take up over 3% of the sample. Sequenced input: PBMCs. These receptors were obtained from a woman aged 40 to 49 in good health and CMV-seronegative.

The chain couples TRBV21-1 to TRBJ1-4. TRBV21-1 counts as a pseudogene. The CDR3 extends over 17 amino acids. The CDR3: CASSKSGDPSSEEKLFF. The CDR3 coding sequence is TGTGCCAGCAGCAAATCTGGCGATCCCTCCTCGGAGGAAAAACTGTTTTTT.

This chain uses TRBV27 with TRBJ2-5; 9 bases line up with TRBD1. The CDR3 spans 16 residues. Germline V lookup: CDR1 MNHEY, CDR2 SMNVEV (reference sequence). V gave up 4 bases and J gave up 5 bases; unmatched junction bases: 11. In DNA, the CDR3 is TGTGCCAGCAGTTCTCTAGGGACAGGGTTGGTGGAGACCCAGTACTTC. This gives the protein CASSSLGTGLVETQYF.

In this sample, this clone turned up once. The chain employs TRBV7-9 and TRBJ1-1; D gene uncertain. There are 11 residues in the CDR3. Germline-derived CDR1 and CDR2 are SEHNR and FQNEAQ (reference sequence). V lost 8 bases and J lost 1, with 5 bases in between. CDR3 sequence: CASGQNTEAFF. In DNA form, the CDR3 reads TGTGCCAGCGGGCAGAACACTGAAGCTTTCTTT.

The chain couples TRBV29-1 to TRBJ1-3, with D unclear. Germline V gene sequence: CDR1 SQVTM, CDR2 ANQGSEA. V dropped 7 bases and J dropped 7 bases, with 17 bases sitting between them. CDR3 length: 13 residues. The CDR3 sequence is CSASESRGNTIYF. The CDR3 DNA reads as TGCAGCGCGTCCGAATCAAGAGGGAACACCATATATTTT.

A few counts support this clone. The V call is TRBV27, the J call TRBJ1-1, with 7 positions matching TRBD1. After removal of 6 bases from V and 1 base from J, the junction contained 5 bases not matched to a gene. CDR1 is MNHEY, CDR2 SMNVEV, per germline (reference sequence). The CDR3 totals 14 residues. The CDR3 DNA is TGTGCCAGCAGAGAGACAGGGCCGAACACTGAAGCTTTCTTT. Residues: CASRETGPNTEAFF.

The chain has TRBV7-3 and TRBJ2-3; unclear D gene. This CDR3 contains 15 residues. Germline V gene lookup returns CDR1 SGHTA and CDR2 FQGTGA. The V end was cut by 5 bases, the J end by 0 bases, with 12 bases between. The CDR3, as DNA: TGTGCCAGCAGCCCCGATCTGACAAGCACAGATACGCAGTATTTT. Its protein product is CASSPDLTSTDTQYF.

This clone has only a few counts. The chain employs TRBV13 and TRBJ1-1; TRBD1 matches at 9 bases. The CDR3 consists of 14 residues. The trim removed 4 bases at V and 1 base at J, leaving 1 base unmatched. CDR1 is PRHDT and CDR2 is FYEKMQ in the germline V gene (reference sequence). CDR3 in amino acids: CASSWGQGNTEAFF. CDR3 bases: TGTGCCAGCAGCTGGGGACAGGGGAACACTGAAGCTTTCTTT. Variable domain in full (rest from reference TRBV13 and TRBJ1-1): AAGVIQSPRHLIKEKRETATLKCYPIPRHDTVYWYQQGPGQDPQFLISFYEKMQSDKGSIPDRFSAQQFSDYHSELNMSSLELGDSALYFCASSWGQGNTEAFFGQGTRLTVV.

About this clone itself: Other DNA sequences in this specimen translate into the identical CDR3. V is TRBV18 and J is TRBJ2-7; TRBD1 matches at 8 bases. The CDR3 has 14 amino acids. The junction had 1 base not matched to a gene; V was cut back by 3 bases and J by 0 bases. Germline V gives CDR1 KGHSH, CDR2 LQKENI. CDR3: CASSPGTGSYEQYF. CDR3 nucleotide sequence: TGTGCCAGCTCACCCGGGACAGGCTCCTACGAGCAGTACTTC.

This clone appeared once. J is TRBJ2-7 and V is TRBV4-3, with TRBD2 matching over 13 bases. The CDR3 extends over 16 amino acids. The V gene's germline CDR1 is LGHNA and CDR2 YSLEER. V lost 0 bases, J lost 4 bases, and 3 bases stayed unmatched. The CDR3 reads CASSQELAGGPYEQYF. The CDR3 DNA is TGCGCCAGCAGCCAAGAACTAGCGGGAGGGCCGTACGAGCAGTACTTC.

The V call is TRBV6-1, the J call TRBJ1-1; TRBD1 matches at 10 bases. CDR3 length: 14 amino acids. Looked up from germline, CDR1 is MNHNS and CDR2 is SASEGT. V lost 5 bases, J lost 6 bases, and 6 bases stayed unmatched. CDR3 DNA sequence: TGTGCCAGCAGTCTTTGGGACAGGGGCGCTGAAGCTTTCTTT. Translated, it gives CASSLWDRGAEAFF.

The chain employs TRBV7-2 and TRBJ2-2, with 8 nucleotides matching TRBD2. The CDR3 contains 14 residues. The trim removed 6 bases at V and 5 bases at J, leaving 5 bases unmatched. CDR1 is SGHTA and CDR2 is FQGNSA in the germline V gene. CDR3 sequence reads: CASSLTSVTGELFF. CDR3 bases: TGTGCCAGCAGTCTGACTAGCGTGACCGGGGAGCTGTTTTTT.

The chain employs TRBV28 and TRBJ1-3; D gene unclear. V lost 4 bases, J lost 0 bases, and 7 bases lay in between. From germline, CDR1 is MDHEN and CDR2 SYDVKM. The CDR3 is 14 amino acids. CDR3 in DNA: TGTGCCAGCAGTTATGGGAGCTCTGGAAACACCATATATTTT. Translation gives CASSYGSSGNTIYF.

V and J are TRBV21-1 and TRBJ1-4; TRBD1 is the table's D call and was not checked against the DNA. TRBV21-1 is a pseudogene. The CDR3 spans 17 residues. The CDR3 region has the DNA TGTGCCAGCAGCAACTTGGGGACAGGGAGGGAAGATGAAAAACTGTTTTTT. Its translation: CASSNLGTGREDEKLFF.

CDR3 coding DNA: TGTGCCAGCAGCGGGGGACTGAGCGGGGGGAACGAGCAGTACTTC. This sequence encodes CASSGGLSGGNEQYF. The chain combines TRBV7-9 with TRBJ2-7, with 9 nucleotides matching TRBD2. This CDR3 region has 15 residues. V trimming: 5 bases; J trimming: 5 bases; junction bases outside the gene matches: 10. CDR1 SEHNR and CDR2 FQNEAQ come from the germline V gene (reference sequence).

The genes are TRBV19 and TRBJ2-1, with D possibly TRBD1 on 5 matching bases. V lost 3 bases to trimming and J lost 0 bases, with 9 bases between them. CDR3 length: 15 residues. CDR1 and CDR2 from the germline V gene are LNHDA and SQIVND (reference sequence). CDR3 amino acids: CASSIGASSYNEQFF. In DNA form, the CDR3 reads TGTGCCAGTAGTATTGGGGCTAGCTCCTACAATGAGCAGTTCTTC.

This chain links TRBV28 with TRBJ1-4, with 8 bases matching TRBD1. Unmatched junction bases numbered 8, after V lost 6 bases and J lost 5 bases. This CDR3 spans 15 amino acids. Germline V gene sequence: CDR1 MDHEN, CDR2 SYDVKM. This CDR3 reads CASRNSGQENEKLFF. The CDR3 DNA is TGTGCCAGCAGAAATTCGGGACAGGAGAATGAAAAACTGTTTTTT.

The rearrangement joins TRBV11-3 to TRBJ2-7, with 8 nucleotides matching TRBD2. The germline V gene has CDR1 SGHNT and CDR2 YENEEA. J lost 0 bases, V lost 5 bases, and 6 bases had no gene match. The CDR3 runs 15 residues. The CDR3 protein is CASSRSGGNSYEQYF. CDR3 in DNA: TGTGCCAGCAGCCGCAGCGGGGGCAACTCCTACGAGCAGTACTTC.

This clone was seen just once. The chain joins TRBV6-1 to TRBJ2-2; the D is unclear. The CDR3 is 14 residues long. Germline lookup yields CDR1 MNHNS and CDR2 SASEGT. Deletions cut 1 base from V and 4 bases from J, with 7 bases between. CDR3 in DNA: TGTGCCAGCAGTGAAGTTAGATTCACCGGGGAGCTGTTTTTT. Encoded protein: CASSEVRFTGELFF.

The chain uses TRBV7-2 and TRBJ1-2; 12 bases are shared with TRBD1. Trimming at V came to 5 bases and at J to 4 bases, leaving 5 bases not matched to a gene. Germline V lookup: CDR1 SGHTA, CDR2 FQGNSA. The CDR3 loop spans 15 amino acids. The CDR3 protein is CASSPGTGGSYGYTF. CDR3 nucleotides: TGTGCCAGCAGCCCGGGGACAGGGGGCAGCTATGGCTACACCTTC.

J is TRBJ2-2 and V is TRBV5-1; 7 bases match TRBD2. The germline CDR1 and CDR2 sequences are SGHRS and YFSETQ. CDR3 length equals 15 residues. J lost 0 bases, V lost 4 bases, and 3 bases had no gene match. The CDR3 loop reads CASSRSGTNTGELFF. In nucleotides, the CDR3 is TGCGCCAGCAGCCGCAGCGGGACGAACACCGGGGAGCTGTTTTTT. Combining the CDR3 with reference TRBV5-1 and TRBJ2-2 gives the whole variable domain KAGVTQTPRYLIKTRGQQVTLSCSPISGHRSVSWYQQTPGQGLQFLFEYFSETQRNKGNFPGRFSGRQFSNSRSEMNVSTLELGDSALYLCASSRSGTNTGELFFGEGSRLTVL.